Each of the 9 T cell receptor beta chains below was sequenced from the same sample in a study of shared clonotypes between healthy human individuals. Only in-frame clones appear in the TCRdb table, and some are missing; sequencing was by immunoSEQ multiplex PCR. The sample contains under 850,000 clones, about 92% of which appear only once. Terminally differentiated effector memory CD45RA+ cells were excluded from the naive CD8 cells, which were CD45RO-negative and positively selected for CCR7. The sample taken for sequencing was naive CD8+ T cells sorted from blood. The source is a man aged 30 to 45 in good health.

The chain links TRBV11-2 to TRBJ2-1; 7 nucleotides align to TRBD2. The CDR3 runs 16 residues. J gave up 1 base and V 3 bases, and 6 bases lay outside the gene matches. Per germline, CDR1 SGHAT and CDR2 FQNNGV. This CDR3 reads CASSFGGRRSYNEQFF. CDR3 sequence (DNA): TGTGCCAGCAGCTTCGGCGGGAGACGGTCCTACAATGAGCAGTTCTTC.

The chain has TRBV2 and TRBJ2-1; 11 positions agree with TRBD2. Germline values: CDR1 SNHLY, CDR2 FYNNEI. The CDR3 is 15 amino acids. Losses at the gene ends were 3 bases for V and 8 bases for J; bases not matched to a gene: 6. CDR3 sequence reads: CASSEQLAGADEQFF. The CDR3 DNA reads as TGTGCCAGCAGTGAGCAACTAGCGGGAGCCGATGAGCAGTTCTTC.

This clone was detected only once. This sequence joins TRBV29-1 and TRBJ2-5; TRBD1 is a possible D gene (6 bases). The germline V and J ends were trimmed by 4 bases and 5 bases, with 23 bases remaining between them. The CDR3 consists of 16 residues. The V gene's germline CDR1 is SQVTM and CDR2 ANQGSEA. CDR3 in amino acids: CSVVAYRQGPGETQYF. CDR3 coding DNA: TGCAGCGTTGTTGCTTACCGTCAGGGGCCAGGGGAGACCCAGTACTTC.

The chain links TRBV7-8 to TRBJ2-5; TRBD1 aligns across 7 bases. From germline, CDR1 is SGHVS and CDR2 FQNEAQ. After removal of 4 bases from V and 2 bases from J, the junction contained 10 bases not matched to a gene. This CDR3 is 16 amino acids long. The DNA for the CDR3 is TGTGCCAGCAGCTACGCCCCTGGGACAGTACAAGAGACCCAGTACTTC. Its translation is CASSYAPGTVQETQYF.

The chain recombines TRBV7-2 with TRBJ2-1, with 9 bases aligning to TRBD1. The CDR3 spans 15 residues. The germline CDR1 and CDR2 sequences are SGHTA and FQGNSA. The V gene end was trimmed by 6 bases and the J gene end by 8 bases; junction bases not matched to a gene: 11. CDR3 bases: TGTGCCAGCAGTCTCGACAGGGGGGAAAGGTATGAGCAGTTCTTC. This sequence encodes CASSLDRGERYEQFF.

V usage is TRBV6-5 and J usage is TRBJ1-4, with TRBD1 matching 8 bases. The V gene's germline CDR1 is MNHEY and CDR2 SVGAGI. Trimming took 4 bases from V and 6 from J; bases not matched to a gene: 4. The length of the CDR3 is 14 residues. The CDR3 sequence: CASSSGGSDEKLFF. CDR3 bases: TGTGCCAGCAGTTCAGGGGGCTCGGATGAAAAACTGTTTTTT.

The chain has TRBV4-3 and TRBJ1-1; D perhaps matches TRBD1 (5 bases). CDR1 and CDR2 from the germline V gene are LGHNA and YSLEER. V was cut by 1 base and J by 5 bases, with 11 bases left in between. CDR3 length: 14 amino acids. CDR3 protein: CASSQGGGRTEAFF. The CDR3 DNA follows: TGCGCCAGCAGCCAAGGGGGGGGTCGTACTGAAGCTTTCTTT.

V usage is TRBV5-5 and J usage is TRBJ1-4; D not certain. The V gene's germline CDR1 is SGHKS and CDR2 YYEKEE (reference sequence). The CDR3 is 15 residues long. Trimming removed 4 bases from V and 3 bases from J, with 13 bases in between. For the CDR3, the DNA is TGTGCCAGCAGCGTTGGTTGGGTGGCTAATGAAAAACTGTTTTTT. Its translation: CASSVGWVANEKLFF.

The chain uses TRBV10-2 and TRBJ2-7, with D possibly matching TRBD2 (6 bases). Germline-derived CDR1 and CDR2 are WSHSY and SAAADI. Trimming shortened V by 3 bases and J by 5 bases, and 20 bases separated the two germline ends. This CDR3 has 16 residues. The CDR3: CASSDPPEGSLHEQYF. For the CDR3, the DNA is TGCGCCAGCAGTGACCCCCCGGAGGGGTCCCTCCACGAGCAGTACTTC.